This T cell receptor (beta chain) stems from a study of blood T cell repertoires in COVID-19. Study overall: COVID-19 samples, acute and convalescent, were from the United States, Italy and Spain.

This clone was counted once. This CDR3 region has 14 residues. Germline V gives CDR1 SGHRS, CDR2 YFSETQ. The V end lost 0 bases, the J end lost 3 bases, and 9 bases lay between the germline ends. Sequencing was performed with immunoSEQ multiplex PCR; in TCRdb, only in-frame clones are kept and a portion is missing. Of 95,000 or so clones in the sample, 86% were seen once. The V gene is TRBV5-1, the J gene TRBJ1-1; D gene ambiguous. The material sequenced was peripheral blood. This clonotype originated in an elderly man with active or convalescent COVID-19. The CDR3 here is CASSLVPGDTEAFF. As DNA, the CDR3 is TGCGCCAGCAGCTTGGTGCCGGGAGACACTGAAGCTTTCTTT.